This record looks at one T cell receptor (beta chain) sequence and its context. The antigen remains unidentified. V was cut by 1 base and J by 6 bases, with 12 bases left in between. Germline V lookup: CDR1 SEHNR, CDR2 FQNEAQ (reference sequence). The CDR3 is 14 amino acids. These data are taken from a study of OX40 agonist ivuxolimab in advanced cancers. Study at large: Administration of intravenous ivuxolimab to patients occurred every 2 weeks at 0.01 to 10 mg/kg. Patients achieving partial responses numbered three: one hepatocellular carcinoma case and two cutaneous melanoma cases. Findings of the study overall: Researchers report that CD8+ T cells had, on average, more expanded clones than CD4+. Among the nonresponders, some also had low normalized T-cell clonal expansion.

Method: immunoSEQ multiplex PCR; TCRdb's copy keeps in-frame clones and lacks some. The sample yields 25,000 to 30,000 clones, 65% to 90% seen once. Material: CD4+ or CD8+ T cells sorted from blood, obtained in a trial of the OX40 agonist ivuxolimab. The V call is TRBV7-9, the J call TRBJ1-1; no clear D. The receptor was isolated from an adult with an advanced solid tumor such as melanoma, head and neck, liver or kidney cancer. CDR3 protein: CASSLDSGKAEAFF. CDR3 DNA sequence: TGTGCCAGCAGCTTAGATTCAGGCAAGGCTGAAGCTTTCTTT. Complete variable domain (other parts from reference TRBV7-9 and TRBJ1-1): DTGVSQNPRHKITKRGQNVTFRCDPISEHNRLYWYRQTLGQGPEFLTYFQNEAQLEKSRLLSDRFSAERPKGSFSTLEIQRTEQGDSAMYLCASSLDSGKAEAFFGQGTRLTVV.